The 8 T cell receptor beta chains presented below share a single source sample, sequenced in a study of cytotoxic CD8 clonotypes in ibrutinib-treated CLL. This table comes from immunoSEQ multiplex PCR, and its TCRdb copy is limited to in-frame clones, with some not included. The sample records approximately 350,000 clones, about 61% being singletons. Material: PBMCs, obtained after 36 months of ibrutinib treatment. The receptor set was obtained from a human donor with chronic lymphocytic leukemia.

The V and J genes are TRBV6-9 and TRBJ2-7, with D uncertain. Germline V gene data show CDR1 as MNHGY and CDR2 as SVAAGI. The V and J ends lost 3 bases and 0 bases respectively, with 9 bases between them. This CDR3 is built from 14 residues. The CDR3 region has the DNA TGTGCCAGCAGTTACACGACAAGCTCCTACGAGCAGTACTTC. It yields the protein CASSYTTSSYEQYF.

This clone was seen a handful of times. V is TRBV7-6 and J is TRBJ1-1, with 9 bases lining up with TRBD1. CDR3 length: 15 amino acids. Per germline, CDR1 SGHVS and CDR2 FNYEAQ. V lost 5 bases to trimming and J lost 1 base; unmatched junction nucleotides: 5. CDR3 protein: CASSLRDRANTEAFF. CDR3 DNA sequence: TGTGCCAGCAGCCTCCGGGACAGGGCGAACACTGAAGCTTTCTTT.

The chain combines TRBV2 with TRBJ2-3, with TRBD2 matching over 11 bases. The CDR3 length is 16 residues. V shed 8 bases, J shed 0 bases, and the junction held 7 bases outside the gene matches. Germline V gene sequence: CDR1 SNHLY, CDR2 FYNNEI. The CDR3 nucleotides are TGTGCCAGCGGACTAGCGGGCGCCCTTAGCACAGATACGCAGTATTTT. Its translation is CASGLAGALSTDTQYF.

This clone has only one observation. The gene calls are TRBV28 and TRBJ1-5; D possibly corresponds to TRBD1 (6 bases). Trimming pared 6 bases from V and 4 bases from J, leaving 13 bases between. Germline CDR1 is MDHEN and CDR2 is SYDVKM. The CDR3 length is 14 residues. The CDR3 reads CASSFLGGNQPQHF. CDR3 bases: TGTGCCAGCAGCTTCCTAGGGGGGAATCAGCCCCAGCATTTT.

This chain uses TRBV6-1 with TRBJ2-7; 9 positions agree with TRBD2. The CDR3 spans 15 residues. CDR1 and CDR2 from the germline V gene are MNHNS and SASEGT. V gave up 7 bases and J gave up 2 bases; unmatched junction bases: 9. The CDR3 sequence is CASTESPSGTYEQYF. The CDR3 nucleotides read TGTGCCAGCACCGAGTCCCCTAGCGGGACCTACGAGCAGTACTTC.

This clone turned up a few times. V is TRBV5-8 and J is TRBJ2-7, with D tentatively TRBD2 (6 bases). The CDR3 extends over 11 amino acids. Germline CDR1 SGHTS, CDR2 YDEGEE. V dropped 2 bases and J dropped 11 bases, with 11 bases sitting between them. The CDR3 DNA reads TGTGCCAGCAGCTTTGGCGGGACCAAGTACTTC. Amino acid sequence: CASSFGGTKYF.

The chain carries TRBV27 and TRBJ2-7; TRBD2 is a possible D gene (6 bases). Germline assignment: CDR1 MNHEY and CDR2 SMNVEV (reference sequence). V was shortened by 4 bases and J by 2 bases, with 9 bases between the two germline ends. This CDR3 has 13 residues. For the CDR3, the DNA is TGTGCCAGCAGTTATGCGGGGACCTACGAGCAGTACTTC. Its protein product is CASSYAGTYEQYF.

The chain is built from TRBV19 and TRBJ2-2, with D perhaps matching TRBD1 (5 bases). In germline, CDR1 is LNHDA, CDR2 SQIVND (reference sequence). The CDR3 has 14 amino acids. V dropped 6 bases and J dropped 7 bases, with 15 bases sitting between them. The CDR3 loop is CASRQTRRGGELFF. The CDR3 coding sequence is TGTGCCAGTAGGCAAACCCGAAGGGGCGGGGAGCTGTTTTTT.